The rows below give T cell receptor beta chains drawn from one sample of a study of regulatory T cells in long-lasting Graves disease. TCRdb redid the calling of the multiplex PCR reads with MiXCR, one entry per CDR3 protein. Altogether under 700,000 distinct CDR3 sequences are present, about 15% being singletons, with the ten largest covering more than 20%. These same data were also listed under a study on T cells in Graves' hyperthyroidism and ophthalmopathy.

The starting material was peripheral blood mononuclear cells (PBMCs), obtained at new diagnosis, from a patient treated with antithyroid drugs. The receptors derive from a middle-aged woman with Graves disease. Each CDR3 is given with its conserved first and last residue. A D gene is named only where the DNA matches it firmly. Some rows mark clone size as missing; the rest say once, few, many or name a class of expanded clone.

v_gene	abundance	j_gene	d_gene	CDR3aa	CDR3nt
TRBV30	many	TRBJ1-1	.	CAWSVGPEAFF	TGTGCCTGGAGTGTGGGCCCTGAAGCTTTCTTT
TRBV30	many	TRBJ1-2	.	CAWSVNWDGYTF	TGTGCCTGGAGTGTAAATTGGGATGGCTACACCTTC
TRBV7-9	.	TRBJ2-7	TRBD1	CASSLTGGLSYEQYF	TGTGCCAGCAGCCTAACAGGGGGCTTATCCTACGAGCAGTACTTC
TRBV28	.	TRBJ2-2	.	CASSLSRGFTGELFF	TGTGCCAGCAGTTTATCCAGGGGATTTACCGGGGAGCTGTTTTTT
TRBV3-1	many	TRBJ1-2	.	CASSQVGGGFYGYTF	TGTGCCAGCAGCCAAGTCGGGGGAGGCTTCTATGGCTACACCTTC
TRBV6-1	many	TRBJ2-1	TRBD1	CASSDRDRVNEQFF	TGTGCCAGCAGTGACCGGGACAGGGTCAATGAGCAGTTCTTC
TRBV7-2	many	TRBJ1-5	.	CASSPHKGQPQHF	TGTGCCAGCAGCCCCCATAAGGGACAGCCCCAGCATTTT
TRBV29-1	.	TRBJ1-3	.	CSGRLHSGNTIYF	TGCAGCGGCAGACTGCACTCTGGAAACACCATATATTTT
TRBV11-2	many	TRBJ2-1	TRBD1	CASRLGTGGHNEQFF	TGTGCCAGCAGACTCGGGACAGGGGGCCACAATGAGCAGTTCTTC
TRBV6-1	many	TRBJ1-1	.	CASSDNREPLEAFF	TGTGCCAGCAGTGACAATAGGGAACCCCTTGAAGCTTTCTTT
TRBV27	few	TRBJ2-5	.	CASRPGRKETQYF	TGTGCCAGCAGACCGGGACGCAAAGAGACCCAGTACTTC
TRBV27	.	TRBJ2-2	.	CASRFGVVGELFF	TGTGCCAGCCGTTTTGGGGTGGTCGGGGAGCTGTTTTTT
TRBV12-3/TRBV12-4	many	TRBJ1-2	.	CASTWGGLGGYTF	TGTGCCAGCACCTGGGGGGGGCTGGGTGGCTACACCTTC
TRBV20-1	.	TRBJ1-3	TRBD1	CSARQAQGAGNTIYF	TGCAGTGCACGGCAAGCCCAGGGGGCTGGGAACACCATATATTTT
TRBV30	.	TRBJ1-1	.	CAWGPNTRAFF	TGTGCCTGGGGCCCCAACACCAGGGCTTTCTTT
TRBV9	.	TRBJ1-2	.	CASSSRNGYTF	TGTGCCAGCAGCTCCAGAAATGGCTACACCTTC
TRBV7-3	many	TRBJ2-1	TRBD2	CASSLTVGLAGGYEQFF	TGTGCCAGCAGCTTAACCGTGGGACTAGCGGGGGGTTATGAGCAGTTCTTC
TRBV12-3/TRBV12-4	.	TRBJ1-5	TRBD1	CASRQTGTGNSPQHF	TGTGCCAGCAGGCAAACCGGGACAGGGAATTCTCCCCAGCATTTT
TRBV12-3/TRBV12-4	.	TRBJ1-1	.	CASIRGSNTEAFF	TGTGCCAGCATTCGGGGGTCGAACACTGAAGCTTTCTTT
TRBV6-2/TRBV6-3	many	TRBJ2-7	TRBD2	CASSPGTSVSPSYEQYF	TGTGCCAGCAGTCCCGGGACTAGCGTGTCGCCTTCCTACGAGCAGTACTTC
TRBV7-3	many	TRBJ2-3	.	CASSLSGWDTQYF	TGTGCCAGCAGCTTAAGCGGGTGGGATACGCAGTATTTT
TRBV5-1	few	TRBJ2-5	.	CASSLAAGKEETQYF	TGCGCCAGCAGCTTGGCGGCAGGGAAAGAAGAGACCCAGTACTTC
TRBV28	many	TRBJ2-3	TRBD2	CASGASSGNLETDTQYF	TGTGCCTCGGGGGCCTCTAGCGGGAACTTAGAGACAGATACGCAGTATTTT
TRBV2	many	TRBJ2-5	.	CASSERPGLGETQYF	TGTGCCAGCAGTGAGAGACCCGGCTTGGGGGAGACCCAGTACTTC
TRBV18	many	TRBJ2-1	.	CASSPTGSYNEQFF	TGTGCCAGCTCACCAACCGGGTCCTACAATGAGCAGTTCTTC
TRBV6-2/TRBV6-3	.	TRBJ1-1	.	CASSYSTGGDTEAFF	TGTGCCAGCAGTTACTCAACGGGGGGCGACACTGAAGCTTTCTTT
TRBV6-1	many	TRBJ1-5	.	CASSPGGGGNQPQHF	TGTGCCAGCAGCCCCGGGGGGGGAGGCAATCAGCCCCAGCATTTT
TRBV11-2	many	TRBJ1-2	.	CASSPRTGSYGYTF	TGTGCCAGCAGCCCCCGGACGGGTTCCTATGGCTACACCTTC
TRBV20-1	many	TRBJ2-7	.	CSARPYERLYEQYF	TGCAGTGCTAGGCCTTATGAACGTCTCTACGAGCAGTACTTC
TRBV27	many	TRBJ2-7	.	CASGPGTYEQYF	TGTGCCAGCGGCCCCGGGACCTACGAGCAGTACTTC
TRBV18	many	TRBJ2-7	.	CASSPIGSYEQYF	TGTGCCAGCTCACCAATCGGATCCTACGAGCAGTACTTC
TRBV5-1	many	TRBJ1-1	TRBD1	CASSLGGTMNTEAFF	TGCGCCAGCAGCTTAGGGGGCACGATGAACACTGAAGCTTTCTTT
TRBV27	.	TRBJ1-2	.	CASSRQISNYGYTF	TGTGCCAGCAGCCGACAGATTTCTAACTATGGCTACACCTTC
TRBV12-3/TRBV12-4	many	TRBJ1-5	.	CASKGRTAQPQHF	TGTGCCAGCAAGGGGCGTACAGCTCAGCCCCAGCATTTT
TRBV5-6	.	TRBJ1-4	.	CASSLVRGQNEKLFF	TGTGCCAGCAGCTTGGTGCGGGGGCAGAATGAAAAACTGTTTTTT
TRBV12-3/TRBV12-4	medium-sized	TRBJ1-5	.	CASSESGWNQPQHF	TGTGCCAGCTCAGAGTCGGGTTGGAACCAGCCCCAGCATTTT
TRBV6-1	.	TRBJ1-1	.	CASRLGREYTEAFF	TGTGCCAGCAGACTCGGACGGGAGTACACTGAAGCTTTCTTT
TRBV28	many	TRBJ2-1	.	CASSFGVANEQFF	TGTGCCAGCAGTTTTGGAGTGGCCAATGAGCAGTTCTTC
TRBV6-5	.	TRBJ2-2	TRBD1	CASSYRQGEAGELFF	TGTGCCAGCAGTTACAGACAGGGGGAGGCCGGGGAGCTGTTTTTT
TRBV4-2	.	TRBJ2-1	TRBD1	CASSLRGQGADNEQFF	TGTGCCAGCAGCCTAAGAGGGCAGGGGGCCGACAATGAGCAGTTCTTC
TRBV12-3/TRBV12-4	.	TRBJ1-3	TRBD1	CASSFETGDGNTIYF	TGTGCCAGCAGTTTCGAGACAGGGGACGGAAACACCATATATTTT
TRBV12-3/TRBV12-4	many	TRBJ1-2	.	CASSPLANYGYTF	TGTGCCAGCAGTCCACTGGCGAACTATGGCTACACCTTC
TRBV2	many	TRBJ1-2	.	CASSVRSNYGYTF	TGTGCCAGCAGTGTGCGGTCTAACTATGGCTACACCTTC
TRBV19	.	TRBJ1-5	.	CASRRAEWSQPQHF	TGTGCCAGTAGAAGGGCAGAGTGGAGCCAGCCCCAGCATTTT
TRBV20-1	.	TRBJ1-6	.	CSARDNSYNSPLHF	TGCAGTGCCAGGGACAACTCCTATAATTCACCCCTCCACTTT
TRBV4-1	many	TRBJ1-4	.	CASRGSELEKLFF	TGCGCCAGCAGAGGGAGCGAGCTTGAAAAACTGTTTTTT
TRBV9	many	TRBJ2-5	.	CASSGGPGYQETQYF	TGTGCCAGCAGCGGCGGACCAGGGTACCAAGAGACCCAGTACTTC
TRBV2	.	TRBJ2-5	.	CAISGIWGVQETQYF	TGTGCCATCAGCGGTATATGGGGGGTCCAAGAGACCCAGTACTTC
TRBV30	few	TRBJ2-7	.	CAWSAELEQYF	TGTGCCTGGAGTGCTGAGTTGGAGCAGTACTTC
TRBV3-1	many	TRBJ2-5	TRBD2	CASSQGTSGTQYF	TGTGCCAGCAGCCAGGGAACTAGCGGGACCCAGTACTTC
TRBV28	many	TRBJ2-3	.	CASSPSPGTQTNTQYF	TGTGCCAGCAGCCCATCCCCCGGGACGCAGACTAATACGCAGTATTTT
TRBV28	many	TRBJ2-5	.	CASSSPGPTSQTQYF	TGTGCCAGCAGTTCCCCGGGACCCACAAGCCAGACCCAGTACTTC
TRBV2	many	TRBJ1-6	.	CASSGDLTLDSPLHF	TGTGCCAGCAGTGGGGACCTAACCCTGGATTCACCCCTCCACTTT
TRBV12-5	few	TRBJ2-2	.	CASGWPLGWVLNTGELFF	TGTGCTAGTGGTTGGCCGTTGGGCTGGGTGCTGAACACCGGGGAGCTGTTTTTT
TRBV14	.	TRBJ2-7	.	CASSQDPWTAEISYEQYF	TGTGCCAGCAGCCAAGATCCCTGGACAGCCGAAATCTCCTACGAGCAGTACTTC